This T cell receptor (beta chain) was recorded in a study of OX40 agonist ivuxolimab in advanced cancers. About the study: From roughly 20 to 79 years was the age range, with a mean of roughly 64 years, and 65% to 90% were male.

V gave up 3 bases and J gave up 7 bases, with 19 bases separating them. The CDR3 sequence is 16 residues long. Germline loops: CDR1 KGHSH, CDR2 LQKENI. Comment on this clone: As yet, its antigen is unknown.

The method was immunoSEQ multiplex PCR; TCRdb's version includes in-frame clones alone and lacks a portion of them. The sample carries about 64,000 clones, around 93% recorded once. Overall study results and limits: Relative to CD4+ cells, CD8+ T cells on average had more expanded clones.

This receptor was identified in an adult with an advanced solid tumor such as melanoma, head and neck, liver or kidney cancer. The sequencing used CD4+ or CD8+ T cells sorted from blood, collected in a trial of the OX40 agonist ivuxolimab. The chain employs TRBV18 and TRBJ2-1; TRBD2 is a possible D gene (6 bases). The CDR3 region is CASSPANSGLRNEQFF. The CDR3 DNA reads TGTGCCAGCTCACCGGCGAACTCGGGACTCCGAAATGAGCAGTTCTTC.